The present TCR beta chain was sequenced within a study of radiation and T cells in renal cell carcinoma. Study results and limitations: Baseline intratumoral clonotype presence is unknown without pretreatment biopsies. In blood, top tumor clones expanded by 2 weeks, shrinking by 4.

With regard to this clone: Its antigen is unidentified.

The germline V gene encodes CDR1 MNHEY and CDR2 SMNVEV (reference sequence). The CDR3 spans 15 residues. The junction had 11 bases not matched to a gene; V was cut back by 5 bases and J by 8 bases. This table comes from immunoSEQ multiplex PCR, and its TCRdb copy is limited to in-frame clones, with some not included. This sample has about 86,000 clones; about 82% occur once, and the top ten carry roughly 8.8%. Time point specified: blood 4 weeks post-SBRT, at nephrectomy. Documented treatment: 15 Gy SBRT to primary tumor, nephrectomy 4 weeks later. Nephrectomy followed 15 Gy stereotactic body radiation by 4 weeks. After SBRT, blood was collected at 2 and 4 weeks, plus baseline.

The TCR originated in a man aged 45-65 years with renal cell carcinoma. The sample here was blood, taken from a patient whose treatment included radiotherapy and nephrectomy. This sequence joins TRBV27 and TRBJ2-3, with 9 positions matching TRBD2. CDR3 coding DNA: TGTGCCAGCAGTCTTAGCGGGAGCCGGCTCGTTACGCAGTATTTT. Protein: CASSLSGSRLVTQYF.